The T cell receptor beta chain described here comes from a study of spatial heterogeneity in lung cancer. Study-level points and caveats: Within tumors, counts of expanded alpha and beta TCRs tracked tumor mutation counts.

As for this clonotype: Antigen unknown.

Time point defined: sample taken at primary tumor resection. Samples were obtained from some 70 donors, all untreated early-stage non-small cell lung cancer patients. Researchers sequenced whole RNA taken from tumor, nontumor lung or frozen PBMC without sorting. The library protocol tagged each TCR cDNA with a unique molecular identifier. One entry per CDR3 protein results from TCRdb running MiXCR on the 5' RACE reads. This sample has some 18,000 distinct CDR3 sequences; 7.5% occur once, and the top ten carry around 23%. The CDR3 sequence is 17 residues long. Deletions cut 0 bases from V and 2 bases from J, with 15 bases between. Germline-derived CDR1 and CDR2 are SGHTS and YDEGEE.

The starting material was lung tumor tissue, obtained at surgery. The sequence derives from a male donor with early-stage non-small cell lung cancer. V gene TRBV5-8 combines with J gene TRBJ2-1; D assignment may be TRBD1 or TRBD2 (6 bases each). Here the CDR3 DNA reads TGTGCCAGCAGCTTGGTTGTGGGGGGCCCCCCCTACAATGAGCAGTTCTTC. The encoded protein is CASSLVVGGPPYNEQFF.